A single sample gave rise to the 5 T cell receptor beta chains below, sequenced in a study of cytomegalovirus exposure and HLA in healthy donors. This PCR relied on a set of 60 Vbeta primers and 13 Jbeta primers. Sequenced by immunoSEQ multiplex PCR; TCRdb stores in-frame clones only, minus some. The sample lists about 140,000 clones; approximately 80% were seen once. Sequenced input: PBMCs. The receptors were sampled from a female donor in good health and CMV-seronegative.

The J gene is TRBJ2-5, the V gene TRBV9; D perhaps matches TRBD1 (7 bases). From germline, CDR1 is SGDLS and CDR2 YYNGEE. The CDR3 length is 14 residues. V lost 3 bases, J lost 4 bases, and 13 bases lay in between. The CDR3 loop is CASSERGRGETQYF. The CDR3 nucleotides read TGTGCCAGCAGCGAGAGGGGGCGGGGAGAGACCCAGTACTTC.

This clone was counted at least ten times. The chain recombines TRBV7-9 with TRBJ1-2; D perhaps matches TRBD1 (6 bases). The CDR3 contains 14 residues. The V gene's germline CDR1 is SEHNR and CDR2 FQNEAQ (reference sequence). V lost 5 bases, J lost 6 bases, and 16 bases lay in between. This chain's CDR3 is CASSIQQGSDGYTF. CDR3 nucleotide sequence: TGTGCCAGCAGCATCCAACAGGGTTCGGATGGCTACACCTTC.

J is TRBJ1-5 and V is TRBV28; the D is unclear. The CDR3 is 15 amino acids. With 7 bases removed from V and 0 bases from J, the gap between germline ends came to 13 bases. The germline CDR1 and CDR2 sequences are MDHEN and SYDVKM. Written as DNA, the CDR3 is TGTGCCAGCAATGTGCCCCCCTATAGCAATCAGCCCCAGCATTTT. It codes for CASNVPPYSNQPQHF.

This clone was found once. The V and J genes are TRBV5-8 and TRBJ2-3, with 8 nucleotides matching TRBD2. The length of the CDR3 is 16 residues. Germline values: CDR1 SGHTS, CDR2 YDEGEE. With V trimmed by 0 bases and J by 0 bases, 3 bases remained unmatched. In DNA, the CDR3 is TGTGCCAGCAGCTTGGGACCGGGAGGGAGCACAGATACGCAGTATTTT. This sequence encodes CASSLGPGGSTDTQYF.

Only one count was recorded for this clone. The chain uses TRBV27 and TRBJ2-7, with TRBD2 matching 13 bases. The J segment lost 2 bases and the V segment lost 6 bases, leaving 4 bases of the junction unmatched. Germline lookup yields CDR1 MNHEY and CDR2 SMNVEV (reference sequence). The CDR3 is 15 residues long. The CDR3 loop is CASSPGLAGPYEQYF. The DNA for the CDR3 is TGTGCCAGCAGCCCGGGACTAGCGGGACCCTACGAGCAGTACTTC.